The clone carrying this TCR beta chain was found many times. Its antigen remains unidentified. The sample is drawn from a study of T-cell memory formation after mild COVID-19. Study information: Largely donor-specific sequence clusters came from a couple of donors. The study's findings and limits: Later expanders leaned CD4+, whereas clones that contracted between day 15 and 85 were balanced CD4/CD8.

With 4 bases removed from V and 9 bases from J, the gap between germline ends came to 10 bases. This CDR3 has 12 residues. Germline V gene lookup returns CDR1 SGHVS and CDR2 FNYEAQ. In TCRdb, the 5' RACE reads were re-called with MiXCR into one record per CDR3 protein. Among about 7,000 distinct CDR3 sequences listed, approximately 32% were seen once. The sequenced sample was PBMCs or a T cell subset sorted from them (not recorded which). V and J are TRBV7-6 and TRBJ2-1; tentatively, D is TRBD1 (7 bases). The receptor's source is an adult woman who had mild COVID-19 (a few samples of this study predate the infection). Cell type and time point are not known. The CDR3 bases are TGTGCCAGCAGCTCTCAGGGGGGTGAGCAGTTCTTC. Amino acids: CASSSQGGEQFF.